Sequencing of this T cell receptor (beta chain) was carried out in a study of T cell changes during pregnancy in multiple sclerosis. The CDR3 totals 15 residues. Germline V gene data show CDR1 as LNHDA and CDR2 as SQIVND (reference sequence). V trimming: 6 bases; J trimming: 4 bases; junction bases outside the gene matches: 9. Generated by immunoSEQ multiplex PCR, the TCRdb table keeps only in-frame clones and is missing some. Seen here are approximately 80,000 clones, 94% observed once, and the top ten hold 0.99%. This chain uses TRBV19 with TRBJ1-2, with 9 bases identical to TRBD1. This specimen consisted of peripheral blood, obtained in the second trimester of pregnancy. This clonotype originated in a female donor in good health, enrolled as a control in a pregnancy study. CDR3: CASRNTGGAGYGYTF. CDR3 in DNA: TGTGCCAGTAGAAATACAGGGGGCGCTGGCTATGGCTACACCTTC. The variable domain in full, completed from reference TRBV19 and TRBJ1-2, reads DGGITQSPKYLFRKEGQNVTLSCEQNLNHDAMYWYRQDPGQGLRLIYYSQIVNDFQKGDIAEGYSVSREKKESFPLTVTSAQKNPTAFYLCASRNTGGAGYGYTFGSGTRLTVV.